This T cell receptor (beta chain) is from a study of cytomegalovirus exposure and HLA in healthy donors. Study-level points and caveats: Versus the approximately 700-donor mean, an Asian-associated ancestry cluster reportedly showed fewer N-insertions in a later analysis. Evidence from a later analysis indicated that most CMV-associated TCR beta chains looked HLA-restricted.

60 Vbeta and 13 Jbeta primers were used in PCR. Measured with immunoSEQ multiplex PCR; TCRdb has only the in-frame clones, and not every one. The sample yields around 270,000 clones, 75% to 90% seen once. With 4 bases removed from V and 2 bases from J, the gap between germline ends came to 19 bases. This CDR3 has 16 residues. Germline V lookup: CDR1 SGHRS, CDR2 YFSETQ. With respect to this clone: The antigen is unknown.

The chain joins TRBV5-1 to TRBJ2-7, with D unresolved. Material for sequencing was PBMCs. This sequence was found in a girl aged 2-15 years in good health and CMV-seronegative. This CDR3 reads CASSPPGQRFAYEQYF. The CDR3 nucleotides are TGCGCCAGCAGCCCCCCCGGTCAAAGATTTGCCTACGAGCAGTACTTC. The whole variable domain, filled in from reference TRBV5-1 and TRBJ2-7, reads KAGVTQTPRYLIKTRGQQVTLSCSPISGHRSVSWYQQTPGQGLQFLFEYFSETQRNKGNFPGRFSGRQFSNSRSEMNVSTLELGDSALYLCASSPPGQRFAYEQYFGPGTRLTVT.